A selection of T cell receptor beta chains follows, all from one sample in a study of blood T cell repertoires in COVID-19. This table comes from immunoSEQ multiplex PCR, and its TCRdb copy is limited to in-frame clones, with some not included. Among 140,000 to 150,000 clones listed, about 87% were seen once. The sample taken for sequencing was peripheral blood. Source of these receptors: a woman aged 50 to 60 with acute or convalescent COVID-19. Each CDR3 is given with its conserved first and last residue.

j_call v_call cdr3_aa
TRBJ2-1 TRBV9 CASMAPSNEQFF
TRBJ2-1 TRBV29-1 CSVSKTRQYNEQFF
TRBJ1-6 TRBV5-1 CASSLTAGSNSPLHF
TRBJ1-5 TRBV19 CASSIFQGAGQPQHF
TRBJ2-7 TRBV15 CATSPGLGLNYEQYF
TRBJ2-1 TRBV19 CASSIRPTGVHFLYNEQFF
TRBJ2-5 TRBV6-5 CASRPGTGDMETQYF
TRBJ2-4 TRBV9 CASSVDPGKNIQYF
TRBJ2-7 TRBV7-2 CASSSQSGGAYEQYF
TRBJ2-6 TRBV29-1 CSGAPSGANVLTF
TRBJ2-2 TRBV6-4 CASTMDTRGSGELFF
TRBJ2-3 TRBV10-1 CASSDAGGQDTQYF
TRBJ1-5 TRBV11-1 CASSPRYSNQPQHF
TRBJ2-5 TRBV7-9 CASSHGTGGQETQYF
TRBJ1-2 TRBV30 CAWSGGHLGYTF
TRBJ2-2 TRBV12-3/TRBV12-4 CASSSANGELFF
TRBJ2-3 TRBV9 CASSAVSRLATSTDTQYF
TRBJ1-2 TRBV6-5 CASRTQTDYGYTF
TRBJ1-1 TRBV5-1 CASSYRTGGSTEAFF
TRBJ1-1 TRBV4-2 CASSGERGTEAFF
TRBJ2-7 TRBV11-3 CASSPRTGGWEQYF
TRBJ2-3 TRBV5-1 CASSSGQGTDTQYF
TRBJ1-3 TRBV3-1/TRBV3-2 CASSRDIGGTIYF
TRBJ2-3 TRBV7-3 CASSITSGASTDTQYF
TRBJ2-7 TRBV6-5 CASSRTAIYEQYF
TRBJ1-5 TRBV7-2 CASSLAVRNQPQHF
TRBJ1-2 TRBV5-4 CASSHRGSGGYTF
TRBJ2-7 TRBV5-1 CASSSDRGRLYDSYEQYF
TRBJ1-2 TRBV19 CASSMSRQRANYGYTF
TRBJ2-1 TRBV29-1 CSAWTSSYNEQFF
TRBJ1-5 TRBV5-6 CASSLQGYSNQPQHF
TRBJ2-1 TRBV6-5 CASSYSGLARYNEQFF
TRBJ2-1 TRBV18 CASSARLAGAVNEQFF
TRBJ2-6 TRBV19 CASSETGTDFSGANVLTF
TRBJ1-5 TRBV19 CASSIMRGLINQPQHF
TRBJ2-2 TRBV2 CASAGLTNTGELFF
TRBJ2-7 TRBV7-7 CASSPGTGSEQYF
TRBJ1-6 TRBV9 CASSIDYSPLHF
TRBJ1-4 TRBV4-1 CASSQDRQGYEKLFF
TRBJ1-2 TRBV2 CASSELQGVSGYTF
TRBJ2-7 TRBV27 CASSLYTGEQYF
TRBJ2-7 TRBV19 CASSPGLAGSTYEQYF